Sequencing of this T cell receptor beta chain was carried out in a study of blood T cell repertoires in COVID-19. Libraries were prepared by immunoSEQ multiplex PCR; TCRdb keeps only in-frame clonotypes and omits some of them. The table records 200,000 or so clones, roughly 84% of them present only once. Germline V gene sequence: CDR1 SGHAT, CDR2 FQNNGV. There are 15 residues in the CDR3. Germline trimming cut 5 bases from V and 5 bases from J; bases unmatched to any gene: 7. The chain is built from TRBV11-2 and TRBJ1-1; 11 nucleotides agree with TRBD1. Sequencing input: peripheral blood. This TCR came from a woman older than 75 with COVID-19, enrolled during active disease. The CDR3 reads CASSRTGTGGTEAFF. The CDR3 DNA sequence: TGTGCCAGCAGCCGCACCGGGACAGGGGGAACTGAAGCTTTCTTT.